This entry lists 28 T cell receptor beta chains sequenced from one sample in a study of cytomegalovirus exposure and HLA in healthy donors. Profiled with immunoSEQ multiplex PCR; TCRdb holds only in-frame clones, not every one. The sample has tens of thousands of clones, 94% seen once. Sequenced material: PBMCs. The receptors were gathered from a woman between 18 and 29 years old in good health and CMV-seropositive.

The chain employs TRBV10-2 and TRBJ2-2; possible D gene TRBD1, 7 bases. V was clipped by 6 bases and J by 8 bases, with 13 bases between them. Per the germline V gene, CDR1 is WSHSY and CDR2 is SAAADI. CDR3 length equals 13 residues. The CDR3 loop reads CASRRRGPGELFF. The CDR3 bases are TGCGCCAGCAGGCGGAGGGGGCCTGGGGAGCTGTTTTTT.

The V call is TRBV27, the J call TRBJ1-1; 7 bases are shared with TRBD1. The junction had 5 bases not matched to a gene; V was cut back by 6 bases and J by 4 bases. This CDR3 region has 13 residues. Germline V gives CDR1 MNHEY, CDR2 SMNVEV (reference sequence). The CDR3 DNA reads TGTGCCAGCAGCCTTGGACAGGCCACTGAAGCTTTCTTT. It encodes CASSLGQATEAFF.

The CDR3 region is CASSLGTVLNTEAFF. CDR3 in DNA: TGTGCCAGCAGCTTAGGGACAGTTCTGAACACTGAAGCTTTCTTT. The rearrangement joins TRBV7-9 to TRBJ1-1; perhaps TRBD1 as D (6 bases). Per germline, CDR1 SEHNR and CDR2 FQNEAQ (reference sequence). The V and J ends lost 1 base and 0 bases respectively, with 9 bases between them. The CDR3 contains 15 residues. Combining the CDR3 with reference TRBV7-9 and TRBJ1-1 gives the whole variable domain DTGVSQNPRHKITKRGQNVTFRCDPISEHNRLYWYRQTLGQGPEFLTYFQNEAQLEKSRLLSDRFSAERPKGSFSTLEIQRTEQGDSAMYLCASSLGTVLNTEAFFGQGTRLTVV.

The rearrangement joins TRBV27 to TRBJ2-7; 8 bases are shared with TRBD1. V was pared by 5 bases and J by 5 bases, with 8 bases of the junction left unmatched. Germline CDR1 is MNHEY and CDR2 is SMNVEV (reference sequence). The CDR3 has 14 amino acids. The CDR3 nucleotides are TGTGCCAGCAGTAAGACAGGGGCGCCCGACGAGCAGTACTTC. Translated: CASSKTGAPDEQYF.

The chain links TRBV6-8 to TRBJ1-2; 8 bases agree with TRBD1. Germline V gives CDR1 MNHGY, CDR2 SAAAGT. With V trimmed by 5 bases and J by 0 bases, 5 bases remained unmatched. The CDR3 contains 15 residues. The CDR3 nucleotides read TGTGCCAGCAGTAACGGACAGGGAGCTAACTATGGCTACACCTTC. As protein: CASSNGQGANYGYTF.

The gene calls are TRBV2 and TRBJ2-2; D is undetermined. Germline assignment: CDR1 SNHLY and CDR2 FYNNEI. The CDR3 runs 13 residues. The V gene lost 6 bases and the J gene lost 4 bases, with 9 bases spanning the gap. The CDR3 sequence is CASRVALTGELFF. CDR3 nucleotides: TGTGCCAGCAGGGTAGCCCTCACCGGGGAGCTGTTTTTT.

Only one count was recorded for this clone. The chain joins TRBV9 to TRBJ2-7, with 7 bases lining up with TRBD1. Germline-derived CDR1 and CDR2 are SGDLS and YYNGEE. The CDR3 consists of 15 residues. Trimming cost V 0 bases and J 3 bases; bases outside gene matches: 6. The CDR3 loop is CASSVGGTVGYEQYF. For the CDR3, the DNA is TGTGCCAGCAGCGTAGGGGGGACAGTTGGCTACGAGCAGTACTTC. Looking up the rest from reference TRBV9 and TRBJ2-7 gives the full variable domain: DSGVTQTPKHLITATGQRVTLRCSPRSGDLSVYWYQQSLDQGLQFLIQYYNGEERAKGNILERFSAQQFPDLHSELNLSSLELGDSALYFCASSVGGTVGYEQYFGPGTRLTVT.

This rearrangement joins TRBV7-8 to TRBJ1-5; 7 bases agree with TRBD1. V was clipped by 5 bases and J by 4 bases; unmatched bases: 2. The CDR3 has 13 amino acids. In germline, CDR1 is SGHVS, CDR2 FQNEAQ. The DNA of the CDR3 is TGTGCCAGCAGCGGGGACAGAAATCAGCCCCAGCATTTT. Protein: CASSGDRNQPQHF.

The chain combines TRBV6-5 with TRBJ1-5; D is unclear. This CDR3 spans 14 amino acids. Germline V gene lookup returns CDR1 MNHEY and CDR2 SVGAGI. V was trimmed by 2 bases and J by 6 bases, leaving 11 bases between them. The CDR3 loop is CASSYALASQPQHF. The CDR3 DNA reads TGTGCCAGCAGTTACGCCTTAGCGAGTCAGCCCCAGCATTTT.

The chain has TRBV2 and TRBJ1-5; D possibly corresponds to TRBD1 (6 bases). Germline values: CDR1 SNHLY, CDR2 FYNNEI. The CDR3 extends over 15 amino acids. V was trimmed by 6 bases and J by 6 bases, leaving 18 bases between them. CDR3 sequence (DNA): TGTGCCAGCAGCCTCGACGGGGGGCGAAGTCAGCCCCAGCATTTT. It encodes CASSLDGGRSQPQHF.

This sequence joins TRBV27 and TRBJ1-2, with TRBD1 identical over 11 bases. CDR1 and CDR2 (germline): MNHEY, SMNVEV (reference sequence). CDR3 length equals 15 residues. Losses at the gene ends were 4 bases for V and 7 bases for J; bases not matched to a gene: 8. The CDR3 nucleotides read TGTGCCAGCAGTTACCGCTTGGACAGGGGGCTTGGCTACACCTTC. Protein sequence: CASSYRLDRGLGYTF.

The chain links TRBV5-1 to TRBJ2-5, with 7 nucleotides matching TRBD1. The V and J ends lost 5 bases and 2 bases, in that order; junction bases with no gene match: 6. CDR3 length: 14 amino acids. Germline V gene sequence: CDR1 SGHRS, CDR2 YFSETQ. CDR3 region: CASRGTDLQETQYF. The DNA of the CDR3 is TGCGCCAGCAGGGGGACAGACCTACAAGAGACCCAGTACTTC.

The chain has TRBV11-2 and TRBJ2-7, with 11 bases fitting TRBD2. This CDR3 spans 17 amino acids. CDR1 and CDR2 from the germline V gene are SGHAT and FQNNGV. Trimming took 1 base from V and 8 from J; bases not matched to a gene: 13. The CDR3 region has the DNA TGTGCCAGCAGCTTAGTTACGGATATTAGCGGGAGGGCCAAGCAGTACTTC. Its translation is CASSLVTDISGRAKQYF.

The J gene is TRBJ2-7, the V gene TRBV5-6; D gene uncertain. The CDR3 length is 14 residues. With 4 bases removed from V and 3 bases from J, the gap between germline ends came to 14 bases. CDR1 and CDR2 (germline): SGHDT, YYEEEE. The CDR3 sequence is CASSLEAGYYEQYF. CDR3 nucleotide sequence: TGTGCCAGCAGCCTGGAAGCAGGATACTACGAGCAGTACTTC.

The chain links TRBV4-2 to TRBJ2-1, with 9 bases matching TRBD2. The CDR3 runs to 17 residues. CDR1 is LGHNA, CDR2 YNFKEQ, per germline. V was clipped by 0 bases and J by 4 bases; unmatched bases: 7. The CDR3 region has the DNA TGTGCCAGCAGCCAAGATGGGGGCGGGGGGGGGTACAATGAGCAGTTCTTC. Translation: CASSQDGGGGGYNEQFF.

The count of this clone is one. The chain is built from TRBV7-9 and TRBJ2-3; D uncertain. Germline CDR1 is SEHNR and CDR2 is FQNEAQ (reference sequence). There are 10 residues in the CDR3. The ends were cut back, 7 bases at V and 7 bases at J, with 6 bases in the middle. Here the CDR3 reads CASMGNTQYF. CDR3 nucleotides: TGTGCCAGCATGGGCAATACGCAGTATTTT.

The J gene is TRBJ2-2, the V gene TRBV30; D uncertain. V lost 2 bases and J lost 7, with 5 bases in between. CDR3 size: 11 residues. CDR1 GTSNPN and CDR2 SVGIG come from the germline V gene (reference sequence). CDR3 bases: TGTGCCTGGAGTCACAGCGGGGAGCTGTTTTTT. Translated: CAWSHSGELFF.

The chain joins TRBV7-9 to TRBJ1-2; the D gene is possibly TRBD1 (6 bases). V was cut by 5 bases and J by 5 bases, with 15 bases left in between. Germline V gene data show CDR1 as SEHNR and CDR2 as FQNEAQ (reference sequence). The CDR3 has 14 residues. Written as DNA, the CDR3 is TGTGCCAGCAGCCCCTCCTGGACAGATTATGGCTACACCTTC. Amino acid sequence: CASSPSWTDYGYTF.

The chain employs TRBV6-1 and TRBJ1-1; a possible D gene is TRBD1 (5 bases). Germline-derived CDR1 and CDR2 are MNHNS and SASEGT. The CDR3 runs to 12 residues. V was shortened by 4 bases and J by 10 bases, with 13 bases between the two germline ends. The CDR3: CASSGPGEVAFF. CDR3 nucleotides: TGTGCCAGCAGTGGCCCGGGGGAGGTAGCTTTCTTT.

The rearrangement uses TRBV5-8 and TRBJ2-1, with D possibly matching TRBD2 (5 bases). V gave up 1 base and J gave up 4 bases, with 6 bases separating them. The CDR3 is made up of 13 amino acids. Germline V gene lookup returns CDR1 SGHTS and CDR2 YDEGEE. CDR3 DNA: TGTGCCAGCAGCTTGTCGGGGTACAATGAGCAGTTCTTC. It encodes CASSLSGYNEQFF.

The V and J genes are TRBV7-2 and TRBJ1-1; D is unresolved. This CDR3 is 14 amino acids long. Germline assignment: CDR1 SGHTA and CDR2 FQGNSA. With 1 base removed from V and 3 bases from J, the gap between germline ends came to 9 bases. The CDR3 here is CASSLGARYTEAFF. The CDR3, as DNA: TGTGCCAGCAGCTTAGGGGCCAGATACACTGAAGCTTTCTTT.

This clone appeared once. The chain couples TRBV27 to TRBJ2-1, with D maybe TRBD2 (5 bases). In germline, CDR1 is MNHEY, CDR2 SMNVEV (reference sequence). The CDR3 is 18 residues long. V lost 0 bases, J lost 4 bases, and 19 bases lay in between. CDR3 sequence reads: CASSLSSLEASLYNEQFF. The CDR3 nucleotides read TGTGCCAGCAGTTTATCGTCACTTGAGGCTAGCCTGTACAATGAGCAGTTCTTC.

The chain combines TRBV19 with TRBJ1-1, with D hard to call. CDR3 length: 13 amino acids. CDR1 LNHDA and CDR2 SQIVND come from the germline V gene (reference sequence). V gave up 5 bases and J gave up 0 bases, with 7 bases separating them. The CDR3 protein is CASSLAMNTEAFF. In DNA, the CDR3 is TGTGCCAGTAGTCTCGCGATGAACACTGAAGCTTTCTTT.

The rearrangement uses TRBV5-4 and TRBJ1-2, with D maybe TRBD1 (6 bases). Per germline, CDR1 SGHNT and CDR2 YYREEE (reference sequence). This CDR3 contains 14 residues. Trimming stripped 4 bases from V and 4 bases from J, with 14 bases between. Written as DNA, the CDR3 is TGTGCCAGCAGCCGGGACACGGAACTCTATGGCTACACCTTC. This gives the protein CASSRDTELYGYTF.

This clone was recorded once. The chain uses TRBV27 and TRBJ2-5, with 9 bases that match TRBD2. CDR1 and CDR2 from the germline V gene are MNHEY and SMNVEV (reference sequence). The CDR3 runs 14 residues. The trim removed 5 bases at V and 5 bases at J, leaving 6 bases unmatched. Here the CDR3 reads CASSGLAGWETQYF. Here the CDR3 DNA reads TGTGCCAGCAGTGGGCTAGCGGGATGGGAGACCCAGTACTTC.

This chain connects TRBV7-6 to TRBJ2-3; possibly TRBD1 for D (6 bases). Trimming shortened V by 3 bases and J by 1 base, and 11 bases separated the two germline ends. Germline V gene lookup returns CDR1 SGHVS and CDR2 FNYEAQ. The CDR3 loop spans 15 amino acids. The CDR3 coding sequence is TGTGCCAGCAGCTTGGCAGGGGCTGGCACAGATACGCAGTATTTT. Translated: CASSLAGAGTDTQYF.

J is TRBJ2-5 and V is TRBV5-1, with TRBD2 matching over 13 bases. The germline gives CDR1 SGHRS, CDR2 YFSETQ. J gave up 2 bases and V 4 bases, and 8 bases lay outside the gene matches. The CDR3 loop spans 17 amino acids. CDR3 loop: CASSKGLAGVLQETQYF. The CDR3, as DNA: TGCGCCAGCAGCAAAGGACTAGCGGGAGTGTTACAAGAGACCCAGTACTTC.

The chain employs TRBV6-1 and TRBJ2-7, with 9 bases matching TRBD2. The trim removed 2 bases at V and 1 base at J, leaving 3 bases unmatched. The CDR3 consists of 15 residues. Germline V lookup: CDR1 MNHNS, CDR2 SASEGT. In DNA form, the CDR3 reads TGTGCCAGCAGTGAAATTCTAGCGGGGTCCTACGAGCAGTACTTC. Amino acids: CASSEILAGSYEQYF.